This TCR beta chain came from a study of blood T cell repertoires in COVID-19 (dated by TCRdb to 2018 to 2020). With respect to the entire study: Collaborator samples came from the United States, Italy and Spain and covered acute and convalescent phases of COVID-19. The prospective study material was composed of cDNA or gDNA derived from T cells, B-cell-depleted T cells, or PBMCs. Deeply sampled blood TCRbeta repertoires from subjects exposed to, actively infected with, or recovered from COVID-19 were included in the dataset. The repertoires were made available in a free public database intended to serve as a resource for research on the immune response to SARS-CoV-2. Samples came from the ongoing ImmuneRACE study (first 160 participants) plus 1,254 subjects from 6 global collaborators. A de-identified subject ID, COVID-19 status, age in years and sex were almost always included in the sample metadata. HLA class I and class II types, where available, came from metadata supplied by the sample provider rather than from assay-based typing.

TCRbeta CDR3 regions were amplified from genomic DNA by means of the immunoSEQ Assay, a bias-controlled multiplex PCR. Per the authors' processing: The number of nucleated cells in each sample was estimated by amplification of reference gene primers within the assay. To quantify the absolute abundance of each unique TCRbeta CDR3 rearrangement, sequence reads were collapsed and filtered. For each sample, productive Simpson clonality was calculated by taking the square root of Simpson's diversity index across productive rearrangements. TCRdb took this table from immuneACCESS and kept in-frame rearrangements with V and J called. Such tables lack part of the clones; where checked against another copy, unresolved V genes explain under half of the gap, and the rest is unexplained. V, J and clone size are those of that table, while D and trimming were read from the DNA. Present in this sample are roughly 49,000 clones, more than 70% of which were seen just once. The leading ten clones occupy roughly 6% of the sample.

The trim is 4 bases for V and 8 bases for J, with a gap of 14 bases between the germline ends. The CDR3, from cysteine to phenylalanine, totals 13 residues. The sequence is cut down to CDR3 DNA, 39 bases in frame from base 1. CDR1 and CDR2 are drawn from the germline V gene: MNHEY, SVGAGI. What the study reported, not specific to this receptor: Clinical and demographic metadata were provided uncurated, with the amount varying by source and participant.

Whole blood was collected in K2EDTA tubes by collaborating institutions according to the institutions' own protocols. For TCRbeta analysis, collaborators shipped samples in one of three forms: frozen whole blood, isolated PBMCs, or DNA extracted from either of those sample types. Regarding this clone: Its specific antigen is unknown. No qualities accompany the bases; no much larger clone lies one base away.

The receptor was derived from a woman of 80 years or more with acute or convalescent COVID-19. Recombination linked TRBV6-5 to TRBJ1-2, with a weak D call of TRBD1 (5 bases match). Specimen: peripheral blood. The bases read TGTGCCAGCAGTTTGGCTCAGGGCGGCGGCTACACCTTC. It codes for CASSLAQGGGYTF.